Below, 24 T cell receptor beta chains from the same sample are listed, as sequenced in a study of shared clonotypes between healthy human individuals (dated by TCRdb to the early 2020s). The library was obtained by the immunoSEQ multiplex PCR assay. TCRdb stores this immuneACCESS table with in-frame sequences only. Part of the clones is absent; in the studies checked, under half of the shortfall reflects unresolved V genes, and no reason is known for the rest. This sample comprises more than 2 million clones, roughly 96% of them detected only once. Roughly 0.13% of the sample lies in the top ten. The sequenced sample consisted of naive CD4+ T cells sorted from blood. The sample's cell subset or site label, in plain terms: CD45RA+ positively selected. These receptors originate from a man between 18 and 35 years old in good health.

CDR3 DNA sequence: TGTGCCTGCTGGGGACAGGGGCTAGGGGAAAAACTGTTTTTT. Translation gives CACWGQGLGEKLFF. V is TRBV30 and J is TRBJ1-4; 10 bases map to TRBD1. The CDR3 spans 14 residues. J was trimmed by 8 bases and V by 6 bases; bases with no gene match: 9. The germline CDR1 and CDR2 sequences are GTSNPN and SVGIG (reference sequence).

Note on this clone: The sample contains more than one DNA sequence encoding this CDR3. The rearrangement joins TRBV5-1 to TRBJ1-2; no definite D call. The germline V gene has CDR1 SGHRS and CDR2 YFSETQ. V lost 2 bases and J 2 bases, leaving 7 bases between the germline ends. The CDR3 covers 13 residues. CDR3 nucleotide sequence: TGCGCCAGCAGCTTAACAGAAAACTATGGCTACACCTTC. Residues: CASSLTENYGYTF.

The chain is built from TRBV12-1 and TRBJ2-7; no check of the table's D call, TRBD1, against the DNA was made. TRBV12-1 is a pseudogene locus. The CDR3 is made up of 19 amino acids. CDR3 in DNA: TGTGCCAGCAGCTTTGGGCCCCAACCCAAACTTGACAGATACTACGAGCAGTACTTC. Amino acids: CASSFGPQPKLDRYYEQYF.

The chain uses TRBV5-1 and TRBJ2-7; D is tentatively TRBD1 or TRBD2 (5 bases each). This CDR3 contains 14 residues. V dropped 3 bases and J dropped 3 bases, with 13 bases sitting between them. Germline values: CDR1 SGHRS, CDR2 YFSETQ. The CDR3 bases are TGCGCCAGCAGCTCGGGGACGGAGGTCTACGAGCAGTACTTC. This gives the protein CASSSGTEVYEQYF.

The chain links TRBV11-2 to TRBJ2-7, with 7 bases aligning to TRBD1. CDR3 length: 17 amino acids. V lost 2 bases to trimming and J lost 2 bases; unmatched junction nucleotides: 12. Germline V gives CDR1 SGHAT, CDR2 FQNNGV. The CDR3 region has the DNA TGTGCCAGCAGCTTAATCGGGCTCTGGACAGGCACCTACGAGCAGTACTTC. Translated: CASSLIGLWTGTYEQYF.

This chain connects TRBV19 to TRBJ1-6, with unresolved D. The CDR3 totals 16 residues. Trimming left V 8 bases short and J 0 bases short, with 14 bases between. Germline V gene lookup returns CDR1 LNHDA and CDR2 SQIVND (reference sequence). CDR3 in amino acids: CASRASPFSYNSPLHF. The CDR3 nucleotides read TGTGCCAGTCGCGCTTCCCCTTTCTCCTATAATTCACCCCTCCACTTT.

The chain employs TRBV18 and TRBJ1-5; the match to TRBD1 covers 8 bases. Germline V gene sequence: CDR1 KGHSH, CDR2 LQKENI. With 3 bases clipped from V and 6 bases from J, the junction kept 7 bases outside the gene matches. The CDR3 is made up of 15 amino acids. The CDR3 DNA reads as TGTGCCAGCTCACCTCCAGGGGGCAGGGGTCAGCCCCAGCATTTT. Protein product: CASSPPGGRGQPQHF.

This sequence joins TRBV5-6 and TRBJ2-1, with 13 bases aligning to TRBD2. This CDR3 spans 15 amino acids. CDR1 and CDR2 (germline): SGHDT, YYEEEE. V was clipped by 4 bases and J by 7 bases; unmatched bases: 5. The DNA for the CDR3 is TGTGCCAGCAGCCTGCCGGGACTAGCGGGAAATGAGCAGTTCTTC. This gives the protein CASSLPGLAGNEQFF.

This chain connects TRBV6-5 to TRBJ2-7, with 9 positions matching TRBD2. V lost 10 bases, J lost 4 bases, and 8 bases stayed unmatched. Germline values: CDR1 MNHEY, CDR2 SVGAGI. This CDR3 comprises 13 residues. This CDR3 reads CATVRLAGYEQYF. The CDR3 DNA follows: TGTGCCACCGTGCGGCTAGCGGGGTACGAGCAGTACTTC.

This chain connects TRBV7-9 to TRBJ2-5; no clear D. Trimming removed 0 bases at V and 2 bases at J, with 7 bases between. CDR1 is SEHNR and CDR2 is FQNEAQ in the germline V gene (reference sequence). The CDR3 extends over 14 amino acids. As DNA, the CDR3 is TGTGCCAGCAGCTTAGCGCCGGAACAAGAGACCCAGTACTTC. It yields the protein CASSLAPEQETQYF.

The CDR3, as DNA: TGCAGTGCTCCTCGGTGGTATGGCTACACCTTC. Its translation: CSAPRWYGYTF. The chain recombines TRBV20-1 with TRBJ1-2, with D unclear. The V gene lost 5 bases and the J gene lost 5 bases, with 9 bases spanning the gap. The CDR3 is made up of 11 amino acids. Germline-derived CDR1 and CDR2 are DFQATT and SNEGSKA (reference sequence).

The chain recombines TRBV9 with TRBJ1-3; D possibly corresponds to TRBD1 (6 bases). This CDR3 has 19 amino acids. With 0 bases removed from V and 4 bases from J, the gap between germline ends came to 23 bases. Germline CDR1 reads SGDLS; CDR2 reads YYNGEE. CDR3 sequence: CASSVVDSGANQAGNTIYF. In nucleotides, the CDR3 is TGTGCCAGCAGCGTAGTAGATTCGGGGGCGAATCAGGCGGGAAACACCATATATTTT.

The chain carries TRBV11-2 and TRBJ2-7; D ambiguous. V lost 5 bases, J lost 3 bases, and 11 bases lay in between. Germline CDR1 SGHAT, CDR2 FQNNGV. CDR3 length: 13 residues. CDR3 sequence (DNA): TGTGCCAGCAGCCTGGACGGAGACTACGAGCAGTACTTC. Translated: CASSLDGDYEQYF. The full variable domain, with the rest looked up from reference TRBV11-2 and TRBJ2-7, is EAGVAQSPRYKIIEKRQSVAFWCNPISGHATLYWYQQILGQGPKLLIQFQNNGVVDDSQLPKDRFSAERLKGVDSTLKIQPAKLEDSAVYLCASSLDGDYEQYFGPGTRLTVT.

This chain uses TRBV5-1 with TRBJ2-3, with 9 bases fitting TRBD1. This CDR3 comprises 15 residues. With 3 bases clipped from V and 1 base from J, the junction kept 3 bases outside the gene matches. CDR1 SGHRS and CDR2 YFSETQ come from the germline V gene. CDR3 region: CASSSQGARTDTQYF. DNA of the CDR3: TGCGCCAGCAGCTCACAGGGGGCTCGCACAGATACGCAGTATTTT.

The chain joins TRBV5-1 to TRBJ2-7, with TRBD1 matching 7 bases. The trim removed 2 bases at V and 3 bases at J, leaving 2 bases unmatched. Germline V gene data show CDR1 as SGHRS and CDR2 as YFSETQ. The CDR3 runs to 13 residues. This chain's CDR3 is CASSLTGVYEQYF. Written as DNA, the CDR3 is TGCGCCAGCAGCTTAACAGGGGTCTACGAGCAGTACTTC.

The chain links TRBV30 to TRBJ1-3; unclear D gene. V was shortened by 3 bases and J by 3 bases, with 6 bases between the two germline ends. The germline CDR1 and CDR2 sequences are GTSNPN and SVGIG (reference sequence). The CDR3 is 12 amino acids. The CDR3 DNA is TGTGCCTGGAGCGGTTATGGAAACACCATATATTTT. Amino acid sequence: CAWSGYGNTIYF.

V gene TRBV29-1 combines with J gene TRBJ1-2; D perhaps matches TRBD1 (5 bases). The ends were cut back, 6 bases at V and 2 bases at J, with 10 bases in the middle. Germline loops: CDR1 SQVTM, CDR2 ANQGSEA. The CDR3 totals 12 residues. CDR3 protein: CSVVDTNYGYTF. DNA for the CDR3: TGCAGCGTCGTGGACACGAACTATGGCTACACCTTC. The complete variable domain, with remaining parts taken from reference TRBV29-1 and TRBJ1-2, reads SAVISQKPSRDICQRGTSLTIQCQVDSQVTMMFWYRQQPGQSLTLIATANQGSEATYESGFVIDKFPISRPNLTFSTLTVSNMSPEDSSIYLCSVVDTNYGYTFGSGTRLTVV.

V usage is TRBV4-1 and J usage is TRBJ1-1; D unclear. This CDR3 contains 14 residues. Germline V gene lookup returns CDR1 MGHRA and CDR2 YSYEKL. Trimming took 7 bases from V and 2 from J, leaving 14 bases between them. CDR3 in amino acids: CASNFGVVNTEAFF. The CDR3 region has the DNA TGCGCCAGCAACTTCGGGGTTGTCAACACTGAAGCTTTCTTT.

The chain carries TRBV4-1 and TRBJ2-3; the D gene is possibly TRBD1 (6 bases). Trimming stripped 1 base from V and 7 bases from J, with 18 bases between. The CDR3 runs to 16 residues. Germline-derived CDR1 and CDR2 are MGHRA and YSYEKL. The CDR3 DNA reads TGCGCCAGCAGCCAAGGGGACACATCAAGAAAGTATACGCAGTATTTT. This sequence encodes CASSQGDTSRKYTQYF.

A single count supports this clone. Here the CDR3 DNA reads TGCAGCGGTACAGGGGGCGCTTACAATGAGCAGTTCTTC. It specifies CSGTGGAYNEQFF. The V and J genes are TRBV29-1 and TRBJ2-1, with TRBD1 identical over 9 bases. This CDR3 comprises 13 residues. Trimming cost V 7 bases and J 4 bases; bases outside gene matches: 5. Germline V gene sequence: CDR1 SQVTM, CDR2 ANQGSEA.

Note on this clone: This specimen includes other DNA sequences encoding the same CDR3. The chain employs TRBV7-2 and TRBJ2-5, with 10 bases fitting TRBD1. This CDR3 contains 13 residues. CDR1 SGHTA and CDR2 FQGNSA come from the germline V gene. The ends lost 5 bases at V and 4 bases at J; junction bases unmatched: 1. In nucleotides, the CDR3 is TGTGCCAGCAGCAGGGACAGGGGAGAGACCCAGTACTTC. This translates into CASSRDRGETQYF.

The gene calls are TRBV15 and TRBJ1-5; D not certain. The CDR3 has 17 amino acids. Trimming cost V 0 bases and J 0 bases, with 12 bases left between them. Germline assignment: CDR1 LNHNV and CDR2 YYDKDF (reference sequence). The DNA of the CDR3 is TGTGCCACCAGCAGAGAGGCGCCCTGGGATAGCAATCAGCCCCAGCATTTT. Translating gives CATSREAPWDSNQPQHF.

CDR3: CASRPVVSSYNEQFF. CDR3 coding DNA: TGTGCCAGTCGTCCCGTTGTCAGCTCCTACAATGAGCAGTTCTTC. This chain uses TRBV6-5 with TRBJ2-1; D call uncertain. The CDR3 loop spans 15 amino acids. The germline V gene has CDR1 MNHEY and CDR2 SVGAGI. V lost 9 bases, J lost 0 bases, and 15 bases lay in between.

DNA for the CDR3: TGTGCCAGCAGCTGGGGGCTAGCGGGGTCGGAGACCCAGTACTTC. Translating gives CASSWGLAGSETQYF. The chain combines TRBV2 with TRBJ2-5, with 9 positions matching TRBD2. V was clipped by 6 bases and J by 5 bases; unmatched bases: 10. Germline V CDR1 and CDR2: SNHLY, FYNNEI. CDR3 length: 15 residues. The complete variable domain, with remaining parts taken from reference TRBV2 and TRBJ2-5, reads EPEVTQTPSHQVTQMGQEVILRCVPISNHLYFYWYRQILGQKVEFLVSFYNNEISEKSEIFDDQFSVERPDGSNFTLKIRSTKLEDSAMYFCASSWGLAGSETQYFGPGTRLLVL.